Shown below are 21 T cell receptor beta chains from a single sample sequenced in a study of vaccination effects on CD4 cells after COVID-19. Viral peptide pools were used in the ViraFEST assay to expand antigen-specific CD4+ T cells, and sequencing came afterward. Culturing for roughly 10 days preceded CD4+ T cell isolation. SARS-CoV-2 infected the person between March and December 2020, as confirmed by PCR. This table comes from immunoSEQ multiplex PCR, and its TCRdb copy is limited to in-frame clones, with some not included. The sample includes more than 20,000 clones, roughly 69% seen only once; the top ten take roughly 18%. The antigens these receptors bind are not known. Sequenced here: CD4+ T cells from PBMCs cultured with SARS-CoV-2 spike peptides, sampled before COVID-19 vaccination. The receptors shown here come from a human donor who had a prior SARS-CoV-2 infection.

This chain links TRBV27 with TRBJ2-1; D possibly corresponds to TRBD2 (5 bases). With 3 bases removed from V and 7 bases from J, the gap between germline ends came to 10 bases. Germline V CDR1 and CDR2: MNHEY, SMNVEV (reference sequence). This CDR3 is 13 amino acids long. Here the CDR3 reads CASSFMDLNEQFF. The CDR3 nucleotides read TGTGCCAGCAGTTTCATGGACTTAAATGAGCAGTTCTTC.

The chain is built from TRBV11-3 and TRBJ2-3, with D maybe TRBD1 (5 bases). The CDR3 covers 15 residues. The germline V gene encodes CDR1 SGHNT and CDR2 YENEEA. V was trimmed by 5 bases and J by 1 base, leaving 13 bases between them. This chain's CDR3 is CASSPARGGTDTQYF. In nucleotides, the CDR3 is TGTGCCAGCAGCCCTGCTAGGGGTGGCACAGATACGCAGTATTTT.

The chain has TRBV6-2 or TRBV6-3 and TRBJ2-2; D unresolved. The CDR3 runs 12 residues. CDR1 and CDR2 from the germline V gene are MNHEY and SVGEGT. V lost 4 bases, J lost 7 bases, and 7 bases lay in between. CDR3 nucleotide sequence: TGTGCCAGCAGTTCAAGGGTCGGGGAGCTGTTTTTT. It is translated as CASSSRVGELFF.

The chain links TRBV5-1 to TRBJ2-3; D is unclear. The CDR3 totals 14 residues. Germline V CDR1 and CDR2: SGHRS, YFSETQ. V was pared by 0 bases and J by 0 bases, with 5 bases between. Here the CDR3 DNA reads TGCGCCAGCAGCTTGGGGGATAGCACAGATACGCAGTATTTT. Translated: CASSLGDSTDTQYF.

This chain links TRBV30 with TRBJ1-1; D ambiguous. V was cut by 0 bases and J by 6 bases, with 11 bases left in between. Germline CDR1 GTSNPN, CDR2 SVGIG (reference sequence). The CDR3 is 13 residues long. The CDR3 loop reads CAWSVGFAAEAFF. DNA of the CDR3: TGTGCCTGGAGTGTAGGTTTCGCGGCTGAAGCTTTCTTT.

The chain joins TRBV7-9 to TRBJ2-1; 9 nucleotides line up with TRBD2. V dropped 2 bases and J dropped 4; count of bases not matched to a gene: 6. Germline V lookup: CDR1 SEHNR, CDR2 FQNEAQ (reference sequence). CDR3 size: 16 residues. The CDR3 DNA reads TGTGCCAGCAGCTTATATGTCACTAGCGGGTACAATGAGCAGTTCTTC. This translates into CASSLYVTSGYNEQFF.

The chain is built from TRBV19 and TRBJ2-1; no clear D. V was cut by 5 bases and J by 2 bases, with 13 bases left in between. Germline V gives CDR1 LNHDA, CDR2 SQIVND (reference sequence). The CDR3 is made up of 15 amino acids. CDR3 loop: CASSLRSAAYNEQFF. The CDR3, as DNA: TGTGCCAGTAGTCTGCGCTCGGCGGCCTACAATGAGCAGTTCTTC.

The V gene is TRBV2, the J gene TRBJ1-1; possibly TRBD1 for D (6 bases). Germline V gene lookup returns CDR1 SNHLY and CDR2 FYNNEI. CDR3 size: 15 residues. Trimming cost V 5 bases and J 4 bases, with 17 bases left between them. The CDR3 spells CASSSQGRSRTEAFF. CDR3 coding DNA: TGTGCCAGCAGTTCCCAGGGGCGGAGTCGCACTGAAGCTTTCTTT.

The CDR3 DNA reads TGTGCCAGCAGCGTAGGACAGACAGATACGCAGTATTTT. Translated: CASSVGQTDTQYF. The rearrangement joins TRBV9 to TRBJ2-3, with D perhaps TRBD1 (5 bases). Per the germline V gene, CDR1 is SGDLS and CDR2 is YYNGEE. Trimming took 0 bases from V and 3 from J, leaving 5 bases between them. The CDR3 runs to 13 residues.

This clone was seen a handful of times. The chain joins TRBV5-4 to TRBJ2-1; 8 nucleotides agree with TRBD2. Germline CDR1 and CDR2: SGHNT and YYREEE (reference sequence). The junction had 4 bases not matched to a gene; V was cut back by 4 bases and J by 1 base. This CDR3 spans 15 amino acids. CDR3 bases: TGTGCCAGCAGCCTCGGGGGGGGTTCCTACAATGAGCAGTTCTTC. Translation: CASSLGGGSYNEQFF.

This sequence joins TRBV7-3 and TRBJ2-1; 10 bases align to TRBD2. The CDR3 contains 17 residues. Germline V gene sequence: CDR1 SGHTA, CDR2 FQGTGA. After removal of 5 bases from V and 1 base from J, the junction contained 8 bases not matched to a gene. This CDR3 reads CASSRTSGLTSYNEQFF. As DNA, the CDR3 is TGTGCCAGCAGCCGGACTAGCGGCTTAACTTCCTACAATGAGCAGTTCTTC.

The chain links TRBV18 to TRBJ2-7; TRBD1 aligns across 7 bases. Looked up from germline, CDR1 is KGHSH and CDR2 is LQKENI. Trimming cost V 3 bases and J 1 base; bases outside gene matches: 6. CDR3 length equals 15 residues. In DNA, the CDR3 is TGTGCCAGCTCACCGGGACAGCAGAGATCCTACGAGCAGTACTTC. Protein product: CASSPGQQRSYEQYF. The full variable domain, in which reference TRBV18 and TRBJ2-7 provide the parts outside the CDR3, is NAGVMQNPRHLVRRRGQEARLRCSPMKGHSHVYWYRQLPEEGLKFMVYLQKENIIDESGMPKERFSAEFPKEGPSILRIQQVVRGDSAAYFCASSPGQQRSYEQYFGPGTRLTVT.

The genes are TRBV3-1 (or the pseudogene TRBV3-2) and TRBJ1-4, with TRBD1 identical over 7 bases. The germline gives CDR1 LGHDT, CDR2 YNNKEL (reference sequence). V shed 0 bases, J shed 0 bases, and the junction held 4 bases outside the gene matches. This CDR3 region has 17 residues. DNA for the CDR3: TGTGCCAGCAGCCAAGATTGGCAGGGGGCAACTAATGAAAAACTGTTTTTT. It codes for CASSQDWQGATNEKLFF.

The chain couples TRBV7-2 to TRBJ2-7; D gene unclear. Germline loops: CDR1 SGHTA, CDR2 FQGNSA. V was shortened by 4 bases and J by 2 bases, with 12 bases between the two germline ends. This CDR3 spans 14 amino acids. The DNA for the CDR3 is TGTGCCAGCAGCTCTTTTCAAGCAACCTACGAGCAGTACTTC. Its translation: CASSSFQATYEQYF.

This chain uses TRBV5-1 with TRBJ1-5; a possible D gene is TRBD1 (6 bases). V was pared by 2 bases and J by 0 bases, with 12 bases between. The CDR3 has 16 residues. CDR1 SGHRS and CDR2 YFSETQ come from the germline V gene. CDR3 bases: TGCGCCAGCAGCTTTACAGGGAGAGGTAGCAATCAGCCCCAGCATTTT. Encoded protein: CASSFTGRGSNQPQHF.

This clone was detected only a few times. The CDR3, as DNA: TGTGCCAGCAGCTCGGGGGGCAGAGACTATGGCTACACCTTC. As protein: CASSSGGRDYGYTF. The gene calls are TRBV5-4 and TRBJ1-2; D is possibly TRBD1 (6 bases). With 3 bases removed from V and 3 bases from J, the gap between germline ends came to 12 bases. There are 14 residues in the CDR3. Germline V gene sequence: CDR1 SGHNT, CDR2 YYREEE (reference sequence).

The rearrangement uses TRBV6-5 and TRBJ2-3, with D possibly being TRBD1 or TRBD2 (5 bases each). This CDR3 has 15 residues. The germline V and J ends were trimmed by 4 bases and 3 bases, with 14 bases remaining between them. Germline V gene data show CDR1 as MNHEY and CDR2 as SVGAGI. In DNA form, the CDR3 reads TGTGCCAGCAGTTTGAGGGGCGAGGGTACAGATACGCAGTATTTT. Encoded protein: CASSLRGEGTDTQYF.

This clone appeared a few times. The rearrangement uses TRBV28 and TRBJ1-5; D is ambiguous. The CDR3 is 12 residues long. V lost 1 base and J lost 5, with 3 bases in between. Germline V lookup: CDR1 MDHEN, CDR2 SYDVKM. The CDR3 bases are TGTGCCAGCAGTTTATTGGATCAGCCCCAGCATTTT. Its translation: CASSLLDQPQHF. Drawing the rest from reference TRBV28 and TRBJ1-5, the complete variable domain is DVKVTQSSRYLVKRTGEKVFLECVQDMDHENMFWYRQDPGLGLRLIYFSYDVKMKEKGDIPEGYSVSREKKERFSLILESASTNQTSMYLCASSLLDQPQHFGDGTRLSIL.

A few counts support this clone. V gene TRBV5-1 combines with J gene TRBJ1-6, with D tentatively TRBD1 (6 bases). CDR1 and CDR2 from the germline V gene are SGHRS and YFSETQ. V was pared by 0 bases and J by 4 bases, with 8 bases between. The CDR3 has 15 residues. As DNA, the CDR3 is TGCGCCAGCAGCTTGGGGCAGGGGTATAATTCACCCCTCCACTTT. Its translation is CASSLGQGYNSPLHF.

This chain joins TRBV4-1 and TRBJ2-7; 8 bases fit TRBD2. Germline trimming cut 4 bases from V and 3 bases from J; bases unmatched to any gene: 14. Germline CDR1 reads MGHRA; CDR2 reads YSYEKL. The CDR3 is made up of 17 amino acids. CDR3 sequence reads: CASSPLSGGTRDYEQYF. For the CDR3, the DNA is TGCGCCAGCAGCCCTCTCTCCGGCGGGACTAGAGACTACGAGCAGTACTTC.

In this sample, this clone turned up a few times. Here the CDR3 DNA reads TGTGCCAGCGGCGGCGGGGGGGATAACACCGGGGAGCTGTTTTTT. Translating gives CASGGGGDNTGELFF. The chain recombines TRBV7-3 with TRBJ2-2; 9 positions agree with TRBD2. This CDR3 spans 15 amino acids. Germline CDR1 is SGHTA and CDR2 is FQGTGA. V lost 8 bases, J lost 2 bases, and 6 bases stayed unmatched.